The clone carrying this T cell receptor beta chain was counted once. The sample belongs to a study of blood T cell repertoires in COVID-19. About the study: COVID-19 samples, acute and convalescent, were from the United States, Italy and Spain. Nucleic acid was either cDNA or gDNA, and it came from T cells, B-cell-depleted T cells, or PBMCs.

Germline V CDR1 and CDR2: LNHDA, SQIVND (reference sequence). This CDR3 contains 15 residues. V shed 3 bases and J 4 bases; nucleotides not matched to a gene: 6. As processed by the authors: Scientists estimated how many nucleated cells there were by amplifying reference gene primers. This table comes from immunoSEQ multiplex PCR, and its TCRdb copy is limited to in-frame clones, with some not included. V, J and clone size derive from that table, while D and trimming were established from the DNA sequence. The sample contains roughly 140,000 clones, around 87% of which appear only once. The sequence was obtained from a middle-aged woman with acute or convalescent COVID-19. The source material was peripheral blood. V and J are TRBV19 and TRBJ2-3, with TRBD2 matching 8 bases. This CDR3 reads CASSIGAGESDTQYF. The CDR3 nucleotides read TGTGCCAGTAGTATTGGAGCGGGAGAGTCAGATACGCAGTATTTT.